This TCR beta chain was retrieved from a study of PD-1 blockade in classical Hodgkin lymphoma. The protocol was immunoSEQ multiplex PCR, while the TCRdb copy is restricted to in-frame clones and leaves out a portion. The data show roughly 100,000 clones, around 80% seen once. Germline CDR1 is SGHTA and CDR2 is FQGTGA. The V gene lost 1 base and the J gene lost 4 bases, with 5 bases spanning the gap. This CDR3 is built from 13 residues. Time point specified: cycle 4 day 1 (C4D1), after 5 to 7 weeks of nivolumab. Each patient relapsed following autologous stem cell transplantation, and prior brentuximab vedotin exposure differed.

The receptor was derived from a human donor with classical Hodgkin lymphoma. The V call is TRBV7-3, the J call TRBJ1-5; D unclear. Sample: peripheral blood mononuclear cells (PBMCs), taken before the fourth cycle of nivolumab. CDR3 region: CASSLSGNQPQHF. In DNA form, the CDR3 reads TGTGCCAGCAGCTTAAGCGGGAATCAGCCCCAGCATTTT.